One T cell receptor beta chain is described in this entry. As to treatment: oral pan-JAK inhibitor, 5-10 mg twice daily. The sample comes from a study of CD8+ T cells in alopecia areata. Study in general: After 6 to 18 months of tofacitinib, follow-up continued 6 months off drug. The authors scored treated patients' severity by affected scalp percentage.

CDR3 length: 13 amino acids. Germline V gives CDR1 GTSNPN, CDR2 SVGIG (reference sequence). RNA, once extracted, was reverse transcribed into cDNA for use as the sequencing template. Profiling relied on immunoSEQ multiplex PCR, and the TCRdb table lists in-frame clones only, not all of them. Here the sample spans approximately 210,000 clones, roughly 60% being singletons. The sequencing here drew on CD4+ T cells sorted from blood, taken around week 50, from a patient treated with tofacitinib. V usage is TRBV30 and J usage is TRBJ2-3; a weak D match, TRBD2 (5 bases). This clonotype was sampled from a human donor with alopecia areata. DNA of the CDR3: TGTGCGAGGGATGGGCGTAGCACAGATACGCAGTATTTT. It translates to CARDGRSTDTQYF.